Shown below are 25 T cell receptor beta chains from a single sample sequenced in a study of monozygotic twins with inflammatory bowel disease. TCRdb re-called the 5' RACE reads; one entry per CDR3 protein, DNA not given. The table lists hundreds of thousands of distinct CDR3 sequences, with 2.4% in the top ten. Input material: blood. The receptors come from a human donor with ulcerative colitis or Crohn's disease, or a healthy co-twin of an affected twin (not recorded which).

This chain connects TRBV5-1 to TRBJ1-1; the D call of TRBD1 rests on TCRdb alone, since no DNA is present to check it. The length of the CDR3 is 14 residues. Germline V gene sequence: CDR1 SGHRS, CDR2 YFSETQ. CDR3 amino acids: CASSLPGGTAEAFF.

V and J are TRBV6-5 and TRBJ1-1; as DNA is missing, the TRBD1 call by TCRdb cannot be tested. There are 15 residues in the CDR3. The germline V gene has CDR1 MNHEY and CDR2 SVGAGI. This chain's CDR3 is CASIFGQGAGTEAFF.

CDR3 residues: CASSLVYSGNTIYF. The chain links TRBV12-3 or TRBV12-4 to TRBJ1-3. The CDR3 is 14 amino acids.

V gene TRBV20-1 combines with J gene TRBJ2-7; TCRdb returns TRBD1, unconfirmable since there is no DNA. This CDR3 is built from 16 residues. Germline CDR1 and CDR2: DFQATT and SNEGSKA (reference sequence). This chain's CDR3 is CSARELGKGSSYEQYF.

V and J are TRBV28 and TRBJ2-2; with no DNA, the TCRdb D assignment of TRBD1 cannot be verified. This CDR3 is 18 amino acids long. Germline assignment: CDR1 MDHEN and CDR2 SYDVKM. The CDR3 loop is CASSLALGVGDSTGELFF.

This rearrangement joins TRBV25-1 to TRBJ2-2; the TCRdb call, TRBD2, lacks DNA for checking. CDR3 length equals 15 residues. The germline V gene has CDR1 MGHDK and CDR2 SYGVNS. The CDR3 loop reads CASSEPGLSTGELFF.

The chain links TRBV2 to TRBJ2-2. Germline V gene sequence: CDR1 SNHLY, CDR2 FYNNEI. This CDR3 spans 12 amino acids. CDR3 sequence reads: CASSADTGELFF.

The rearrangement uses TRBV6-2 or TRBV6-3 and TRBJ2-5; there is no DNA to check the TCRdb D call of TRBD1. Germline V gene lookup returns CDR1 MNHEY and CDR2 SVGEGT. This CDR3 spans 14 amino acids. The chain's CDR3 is CASRLPGQVSTQYF.

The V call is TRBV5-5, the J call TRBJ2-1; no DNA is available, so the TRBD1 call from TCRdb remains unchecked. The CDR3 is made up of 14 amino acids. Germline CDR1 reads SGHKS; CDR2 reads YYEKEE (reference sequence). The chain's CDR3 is CASSLDQGVDEQFF.

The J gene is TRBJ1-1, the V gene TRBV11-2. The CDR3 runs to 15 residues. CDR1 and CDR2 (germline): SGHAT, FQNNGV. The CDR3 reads CASSLARGRSTEAFF.

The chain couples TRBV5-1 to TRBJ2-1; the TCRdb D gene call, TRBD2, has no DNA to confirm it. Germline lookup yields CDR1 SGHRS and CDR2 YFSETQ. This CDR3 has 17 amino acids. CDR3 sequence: CASSLFGQGLAVNEQFF.

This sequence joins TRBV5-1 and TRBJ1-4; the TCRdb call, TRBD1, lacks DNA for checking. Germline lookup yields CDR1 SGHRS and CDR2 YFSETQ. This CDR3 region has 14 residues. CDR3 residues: CASLTGGVDEKLFF. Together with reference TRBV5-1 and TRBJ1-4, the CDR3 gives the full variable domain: KAGVTQTPRYLIKTRGQQVTLSCSPISGHRSVSWYQQTPGQGLQFLFEYFSETQRNKGNFPGRFSGRQFSNSRSEMNVSTLELGDSALYLCASLTGGVDEKLFFGSGTQLSVL.

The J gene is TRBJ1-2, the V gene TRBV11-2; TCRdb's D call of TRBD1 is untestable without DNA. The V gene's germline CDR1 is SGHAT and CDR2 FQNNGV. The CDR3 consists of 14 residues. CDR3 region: CASSPGQKNYGYTF.

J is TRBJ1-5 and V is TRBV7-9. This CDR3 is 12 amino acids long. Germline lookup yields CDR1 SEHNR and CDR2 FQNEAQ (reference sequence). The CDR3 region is CASSSDSKPQHF.

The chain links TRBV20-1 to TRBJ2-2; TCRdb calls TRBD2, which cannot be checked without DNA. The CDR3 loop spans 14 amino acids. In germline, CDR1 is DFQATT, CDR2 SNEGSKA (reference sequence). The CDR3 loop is CSARLTSLTGELFF.

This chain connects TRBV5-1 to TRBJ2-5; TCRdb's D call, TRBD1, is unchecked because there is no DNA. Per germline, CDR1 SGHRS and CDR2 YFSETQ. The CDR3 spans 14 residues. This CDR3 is CASSFDTPGETQYF.

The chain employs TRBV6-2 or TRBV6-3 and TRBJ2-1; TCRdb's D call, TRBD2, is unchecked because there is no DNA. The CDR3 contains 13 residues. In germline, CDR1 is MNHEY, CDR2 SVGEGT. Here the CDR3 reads CASSPGTAHEQFF.

The CDR3 is CSATPTGPSDEQFF. The chain combines TRBV20-1 with TRBJ2-1; TCRdb reports TRBD1, a call that lacks DNA to check it against. The CDR3 has 14 amino acids. Germline V gives CDR1 DFQATT, CDR2 SNEGSKA (reference sequence).

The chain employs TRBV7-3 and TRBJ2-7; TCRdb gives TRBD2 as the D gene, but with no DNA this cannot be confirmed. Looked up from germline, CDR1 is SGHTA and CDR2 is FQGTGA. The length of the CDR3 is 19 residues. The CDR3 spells CASSLSSIPMGGTDYEQYF.

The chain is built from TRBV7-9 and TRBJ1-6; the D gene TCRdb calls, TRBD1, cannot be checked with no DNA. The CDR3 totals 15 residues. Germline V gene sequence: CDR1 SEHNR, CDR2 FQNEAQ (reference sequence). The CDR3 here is CASSSGPGHNSPLHF.

CDR3 region: CASQRGRNTGELFF. The chain links TRBV7-3 to TRBJ2-2; there is no DNA to check the TCRdb D call of TRBD2. CDR1 and CDR2 (germline): SGHTA, FQGTGA. CDR3 size: 14 residues. The full variable domain, in which reference TRBV7-3 and TRBJ2-2 provide the parts outside the CDR3, is GAGVSQTPSNKVTEKGKYVELRCDPISGHTALYWYRQSLGQGPEFLIYFQGTGAADDSGLPNDRFFAVRPEGSVSTLKIQRTERGDSAVYLCASQRGRNTGELFFGEGSRLTVL.

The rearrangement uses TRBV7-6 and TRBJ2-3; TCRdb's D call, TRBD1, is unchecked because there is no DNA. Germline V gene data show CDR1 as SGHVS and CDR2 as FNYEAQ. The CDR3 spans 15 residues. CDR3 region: CASSGERGEKDTQYF.

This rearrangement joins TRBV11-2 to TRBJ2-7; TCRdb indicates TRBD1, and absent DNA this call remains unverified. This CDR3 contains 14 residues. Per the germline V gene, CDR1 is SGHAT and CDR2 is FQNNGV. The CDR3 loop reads CASSLGQGPFEQYF. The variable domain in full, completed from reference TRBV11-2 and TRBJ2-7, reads EAGVAQSPRYKIIEKRQSVAFWCNPISGHATLYWYQQILGQGPKLLIQFQNNGVVDDSQLPKDRFSAERLKGVDSTLKIQPAKLEDSAVYLCASSLGQGPFEQYFGPGTRLTVT.

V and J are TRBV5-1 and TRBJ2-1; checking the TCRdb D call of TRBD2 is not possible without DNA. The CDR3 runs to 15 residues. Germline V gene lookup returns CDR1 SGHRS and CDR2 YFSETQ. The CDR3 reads CASSLGSGVDNEQFF.

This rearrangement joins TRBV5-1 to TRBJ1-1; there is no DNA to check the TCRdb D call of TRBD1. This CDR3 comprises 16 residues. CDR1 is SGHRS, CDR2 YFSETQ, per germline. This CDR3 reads CASSLEVGTAATEAFF. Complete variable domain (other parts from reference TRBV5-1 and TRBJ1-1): KAGVTQTPRYLIKTRGQQVTLSCSPISGHRSVSWYQQTPGQGLQFLFEYFSETQRNKGNFPGRFSGRQFSNSRSEMNVSTLELGDSALYLCASSLEVGTAATEAFFGQGTRLTVV.